Following are 23 T cell receptor beta chains from one sample sequenced in a study of T cells in severe cutaneous drug reactions. The donors had carbamazepine-induced Stevens-Johnson syndrome or toxic epidermal necrolysis. The iRepertoire multiplex PCR system with TCR subtype-specific primers built both bulk and single-cell libraries. TCRdb derives one entry per CDR3 protein from the multiplex PCR reads, leaving out DNA. The record lists approximately 20,000 distinct CDR3 sequences, of which the ten most abundant hold 6% to 8%. Sequenced: PBMCs. Every receptor here comes from a human donor with toxic epidermal necrolysis, a severe cutaneous drug reaction.

The rearrangement joins TRBV19 to TRBJ2-6. Per the germline V gene, CDR1 is LNHDA and CDR2 is SQIVND (reference sequence). There are 12 residues in the CDR3. This chain's CDR3 is CASNSGANVLTF.

The chain links TRBV2 to TRBJ1-1. Germline V gene sequence: CDR1 SNHLY, CDR2 FYNNEI. There are 13 residues in the CDR3. The CDR3 is CASSDEGNTEAFF.

This chain uses TRBV25-1 with TRBJ2-1. CDR1 MGHDK and CDR2 SYGVNS come from the germline V gene. There are 11 residues in the CDR3. The CDR3 is CAGSSYNEQFF.

The rearrangement joins TRBV7-2 to TRBJ2-7. The CDR3 totals 13 residues. CDR1 and CDR2 (germline): SGHTA, FQGNSA. The CDR3 sequence: CASSLQGNYEQYF. The full variable domain, rest sourced from reference TRBV7-2 and TRBJ2-7, is GAGVSQSPSNKVTEKGKDVELRCDPISGHTALYWYRQSLGQGLEFLIYFQGNSAPDKSGLPSDRFSAERTGGSVSTLTIQRTQQEDSAVYLCASSLQGNYEQYFGPGTRLTVT.

The chain carries TRBV19 and TRBJ2-6. The CDR3 totals 16 residues. The germline gives CDR1 LNHDA, CDR2 SQIVND (reference sequence). CDR3 sequence: CASSIVMTSGANVLTF.

This chain links TRBV5-1 with TRBJ2-5; checking the TCRdb D call of TRBD1 is not possible without DNA. CDR3 length equals 13 residues. From germline, CDR1 is SGHRS and CDR2 YFSETQ. CDR3 sequence: CASTTDNQETQYF.

This rearrangement joins TRBV28 to TRBJ1-5; TCRdb designates TRBD1, a call that cannot be tested without DNA. This CDR3 contains 14 residues. Germline loops: CDR1 MDHEN, CDR2 SYDVKM. Here the CDR3 reads CASSGTGGNQPQHF.

V is TRBV27 and J is TRBJ2-7; absent DNA, TCRdb's TRBD1 call cannot be checked. Germline V gene lookup returns CDR1 MNHEY and CDR2 SMNVEV (reference sequence). This CDR3 is built from 11 residues. CDR3 protein: CASSNRVEQYF.

V and J are TRBV29-1 and TRBJ1-2. Germline assignment: CDR1 SQVTM and CDR2 ANQGSEA. The CDR3 length is 12 residues. CDR3 region: CSVPDPPYGYTF. Filled out from reference TRBV29-1 and TRBJ1-2, the complete variable domain reads SAVISQKPSRDICQRGTSLTIQCQVDSQVTMMFWYRQQPGQSLTLIATANQGSEATYESGFVIDKFPISRPNLTFSTLTVSNMSPEDSSIYLCSVPDPPYGYTFGSGTRLTVV.

The rearrangement links TRBV20-1 to TRBJ2-3; TCRdb designates TRBD1, a call that cannot be tested without DNA. The CDR3 runs 15 residues. CDR1 is DFQATT and CDR2 is SNEGSKA in the germline V gene (reference sequence). CDR3 region: CSARDWQGSTDTQYF.

CDR3 protein: CSARAPGLPNTGELFF. The V gene is TRBV20-1, the J gene TRBJ2-2. The V gene's germline CDR1 is DFQATT and CDR2 SNEGSKA (reference sequence). The CDR3 is 16 amino acids.

The chain couples TRBV28 to TRBJ1-2; checking the TCRdb D call of TRBD1 is not possible without DNA. Germline CDR1 reads MDHEN; CDR2 reads SYDVKM. The CDR3 length is 13 residues. CDR3 protein: CASSPQGAYGYTF.

V gene TRBV20-1 combines with J gene TRBJ2-7; TCRdb names TRBD1, which stays unverified in the absence of DNA. This CDR3 spans 14 amino acids. Germline-derived CDR1 and CDR2 are DFQATT and SNEGSKA (reference sequence). CDR3 sequence: CSARRDEGRLEQYF.

V is TRBV7-2 and J is TRBJ2-5. Germline loops: CDR1 SGHTA, CDR2 FQGNSA. The CDR3 spans 13 residues. The CDR3 reads CASSLDRQETQYF.

The J gene is TRBJ2-7, the V gene TRBV29-1; TCRdb proposes TRBD1, but this gene call is untestable without DNA. Germline V lookup: CDR1 SQVTM, CDR2 ANQGSEA. The length of the CDR3 is 15 residues. The chain's CDR3 is CSVEVEGQGTYEQYF.

The chain links TRBV5-8 to TRBJ1-1; TCRdb reports TRBD1, a call that lacks DNA to check it against. CDR3 length equals 15 residues. Per the germline V gene, CDR1 is SGHTS and CDR2 is YDEGEE. This chain's CDR3 is CASSKEGGQNTEAFF. Variable domain in full (rest from reference TRBV5-8 and TRBJ1-1): EAGVTQSPTHLIKTRGQQATLRCSPISGHTSVYWYQQALGLGLQFLLWYDEGEERNRGNFPPRFSGRQFPNYSSELNVNALELEDSALYLCASSKEGGQNTEAFFGQGTRLTVV.

V gene TRBV15 combines with J gene TRBJ1-5. This CDR3 is built from 15 residues. Germline-derived CDR1 and CDR2 are LNHNV and YYDKDF (reference sequence). The CDR3 is CATSRSRTSNQPQHF. Full variable domain (missing parts from reference TRBV15 and TRBJ1-5): DAMVIQNPRYQVTQFGKPVTLSCSQTLNHNVMYWYQQKSSQAPKLLFHYYDKDFNNEADTPDNFQSRRPNTSFCFLDIRSPGLGDTAMYLCATSRSRTSNQPQHFGDGTRLSIL.

The V and J genes are TRBV11-3 and TRBJ2-5; TCRdb's assignment of TRBD2 cannot be checked, as there is no DNA. CDR1 is SGHNT, CDR2 YENEEA, per germline. The CDR3 runs 15 residues. This CDR3 is CASSSSSGAQETQYF.

This chain links TRBV11-2 with TRBJ2-7; TCRdb lists TRBD2, though no DNA is available to test this call. The germline gives CDR1 SGHAT, CDR2 FQNNGV. This CDR3 is 17 amino acids long. CDR3 protein: CASSLGTSGRFFHEQYF. The full variable domain, its missing parts supplied by reference TRBV11-2 and TRBJ2-7, is EAGVAQSPRYKIIEKRQSVAFWCNPISGHATLYWYQQILGQGPKLLIQFQNNGVVDDSQLPKDRFSAERLKGVDSTLKIQPAKLEDSAVYLCASSLGTSGRFFHEQYFGPGTRLTVT.

This clonotype is identified as medium-sized from frequency. The rearrangement links TRBV2 to TRBJ2-3; TCRdb proposes TRBD1, but this gene call is untestable without DNA. This CDR3 contains 13 residues. Germline CDR1 is SNHLY and CDR2 is FYNNEI. This CDR3 reads CASSELLDSGEYF.

The rearrangement joins TRBV20-1 to TRBJ2-7; TCRdb calls TRBD1, which cannot be checked without DNA. Germline V gene data show CDR1 as DFQATT and CDR2 as SNEGSKA (reference sequence). The length of the CDR3 is 14 residues. The CDR3 here is CSARWGGRPFEQYF.

V is TRBV28 and J is TRBJ2-1; absent DNA, TCRdb's TRBD1 call cannot be checked. The CDR3 loop spans 13 amino acids. CDR1 is MDHEN, CDR2 SYDVKM, per germline. This CDR3 is CASTPGGRNEQFF.

The genes are TRBV10-3 and TRBJ2-5; TCRdb designates TRBD2, a call that cannot be tested without DNA. The germline V gene encodes CDR1 ENHRY and CDR2 SYGVKD. This CDR3 is built from 14 residues. CDR3 region: CAISELGPRETQYF.